The present entry profiles one T cell receptor (beta chain) with its context. Its specificity is unknown. The data belong to a study of T cells after yellow fever vaccination. V shed 4 bases, J shed 2 bases, and the junction held 8 bases outside the gene matches. From germline, CDR1 is LNHDA and CDR2 SQIVND (reference sequence). The CDR3 sequence is 15 residues long. UMIs were added to TCR cDNA along with a universal primer site when it was made by 5'RACE template switching. TCRdb reprocessed the 5' RACE reads via MiXCR and lists one record per CDR3 protein. Of 300,000 to 400,000 distinct CDR3 sequences detected, around a tenth appear once; the ten largest clones hold under 4%. Regarding the study as a whole: Sorted repertoires could include abundant contaminating clonotypes from bulk cells. The secondary response was weaker but peaked faster, day 5 versus 15. A minor fraction of clonotypes spanned both CD4 and CD8 compartments.

The rearrangement joins TRBV19 to TRBJ2-7; 7 positions agree with TRBD1. Sequenced here: CD4+ T cells sorted from PBMCs, sampled 45 days after the yellow fever booster vaccination. The clonotype comes from a man between 18 and 29 years old who received the YFV17D yellow fever vaccine. As DNA, the CDR3 is TGTGCCAGTAGTACGACAGGGTTCGTGCCCTACGAGCAGTACTTC. Its protein is CASSTTGFVPYEQYF. The full variable domain, with the rest looked up from reference TRBV19 and TRBJ2-7, is DGGITQSPKYLFRKEGQNVTLSCEQNLNHDAMYWYRQDPGQGLRLIYYSQIVNDFQKGDIAEGYSVSREKKESFPLTVTSAQKNPTAFYLCASSTTGFVPYEQYFGPGTRLTVT.